This TCR beta chain was observed in a study of OX40 agonist ivuxolimab in advanced cancers. Profiled with immunoSEQ multiplex PCR; TCRdb holds only in-frame clones, not every one. This repertoire shows about 68,000 clones, roughly 80% found once; its top ten account for 11%. Germline values: CDR1 MDHEN, CDR2 SYDVKM. Trimming removed 1 base from V and 3 bases from J, with 10 bases in between. This CDR3 spans 14 amino acids. This sequence joins TRBV28 and TRBJ2-7; D gene ambiguous. The material was CD4+ or CD8+ T cells sorted from blood, obtained in a trial of the OX40 agonist ivuxolimab. The sequence was collected from an adult with an advanced solid tumor such as melanoma, head and neck, liver or kidney cancer. DNA of the CDR3: TGTGCCAGCAGTTTATCCGGCCCAAACTACGAGCAGTACTTC. Protein product: CASSLSGPNYEQYF.